The 12 T cell receptor beta chains presented below share a single source sample, sequenced in a study of regulatory T cells in long-lasting Graves disease (dated by TCRdb to about 2021). The sample's time point label is to be understood as: newly diagnosed GD, antithyroid drugs for less than 3 months. RNA was extracted from PBMCs in TRIzol for both TCR sequencing and RNA sequencing. The library came from multiplex PCR. The listed sequencing device is Illumina HiSeq 4000. iRepertoire HTBI primers and Arm-PCR amplification of CDR3 regions were used to construct TCR beta libraries. TCRdb trimmed public reads at Q25 via fastp, called clones via MiXCR and kept in-frame beta chains. CDR3 protein sequences are deduplicated, and each keeps its most common genes and DNA. Here the sample has some 560,000 distinct CDR3 sequences; about 16% occur a single time. The ten largest clones add up to 25% of the sample.

The same data also contributed to another study, on T cells in Graves' hyperthyroidism and ophthalmopathy.

Here the sequenced sample was peripheral blood mononuclear cells (PBMCs), taken at new diagnosis, from a patient treated with antithyroid drugs. The receptors were gathered from a middle-aged woman with Graves disease. Donor details come from another sample of the same person, matched by shared clones.

This clonotype was recorded at least ten times. The chain uses TRBV5-1 and TRBJ1-1, with a weak D call TRBD1 (5 bases). Germline V lookup: CDR1 SGHRS, CDR2 YFSETQ. V lost 0 bases and J lost 3, with 12 bases in between. The CDR3 covers 15 residues. CDR3 DNA: TGCGCCAGCAGCTTGGAGCCAGGGCGGTACACTGAAGCTTTCTTT. Protein product: CASSLEPGRYTEAFF.

This chain uses TRBV4-3 with TRBJ2-7; TRBD1 agrees at 7 bases. V lost 0 bases, J lost 3 bases, and 5 bases stayed unmatched. The CDR3 consists of 15 residues. Germline assignment: CDR1 LGHNA and CDR2 YSLEER. The CDR3 DNA reads as TGCGCCAGCAGCCAAGAGGGGACAGCATTCTACGAGCAGTACTTC. Residues: CASSQEGTAFYEQYF.

There are many counts of this clonotype. Here the CDR3 reads CASSFGARTEAFF. The CDR3 nucleotides read TGTGCCAGCAGCTTCGGCGCGAGGACTGAAGCTTTCTTT. The chain recombines TRBV11-3 with TRBJ1-1; D gene ambiguous. The CDR3 covers 13 residues. Trimming left V 3 bases short and J 5 bases short, with 10 bases between. The germline V gene has CDR1 SGHNT and CDR2 YENEEA.

The chain joins TRBV7-9 to TRBJ1-4; D is unclear. Germline V CDR1 and CDR2: SEHNR, FQNEAQ (reference sequence). The CDR3 length is 14 residues. V dropped 4 bases and J dropped 3 bases, with 9 bases sitting between them. CDR3 DNA sequence: TGTGCCAGCAGCTACGAGGTGTCTAATGAAAAACTGTTTTTT. This encodes CASSYEVSNEKLFF.

This clonotype was observed many times. The chain links TRBV6-5 to TRBJ2-3; TRBD2 agrees at 7 bases. Germline values: CDR1 MNHEY, CDR2 SVGAGI. The junction had 6 bases not matched to a gene; V was cut back by 2 bases and J by 1 base. This CDR3 has 16 residues. The DNA of the CDR3 is TGTGCCAGCAGTTACCCTTCCGCGGGGGGCACAGATACGCAGTATTTT. Amino acid sequence: CASSYPSAGGTDTQYF.

A few counts support this clonotype. The V call is TRBV5-1, the J call TRBJ1-4; 7 bases match TRBD1. Germline CDR1 and CDR2: SGHRS and YFSETQ. The CDR3 totals 14 residues. V shed 4 bases, J shed 8 bases, and the junction held 8 bases outside the gene matches. CDR3 coding DNA: TGCGCCAGCAGCCCGTCAGGGGGGTACGAAAAACTGTTTTTT. Encoded protein: CASSPSGGYEKLFF.

Comments on this clonotype: With a far larger clone one base away, a read error is the likely cause. V and J are TRBV3-1 and TRBJ2-1; 12 bases agree with TRBD2. CDR1 is LGHDT, CDR2 YNNKEL, per germline (reference sequence). CDR3 length equals 15 residues. The chain's CDR3 is CASSLRLAGANEHFF. Here the CDR3 DNA reads TGTGCCAGCAGTTTAAGACTAGCGGGGGCCAATGAGCATTTCTTC.

Ten or more counts support this clonotype. The CDR3 loop reads CASSQVAPHTQYF. CDR3 in DNA: TGTGCCAGCAGCCAAGTAGCTCCACATACGCAGTATTTT. V usage is TRBV3-1 and J usage is TRBJ2-3; D call uncertain. Between the trimmed V and J ends, which lost 1 base and 7 bases, there was a span of 9 bases. CDR1 and CDR2 (germline): LGHDT, YNNKEL (reference sequence). The CDR3 extends over 13 amino acids.

This sequence joins TRBV28 and TRBJ2-7; tentative D call: TRBD2 (5 bases). The CDR3 length is 14 residues. Deletions cut 1 base from V and 7 bases from J, with 14 bases between. CDR1 and CDR2 (germline): MDHEN, SYDVKM. This CDR3 is CASSLSGRSGEQYF. The CDR3 DNA reads as TGTGCCAGCAGTTTATCTGGGCGCTCGGGGGAGCAGTACTTC.

This clonotype appeared many times. For the CDR3, the DNA is TGCAGTGCTAGAGCCCGACTAACCAGGGGGACTAGCCCAGAGACCCAGTACTTC. This sequence encodes CSARARLTRGTSPETQYF. The genes are TRBV20-1 and TRBJ2-5; 9 positions agree with TRBD2. The CDR3 consists of 18 residues. Germline assignment: CDR1 DFQATT and CDR2 SNEGSKA (reference sequence). V was clipped by 1 base and J by 4 bases; unmatched bases: 16.

This clonotype was recorded many times. The CDR3 loop is CASRKGNTEAFF. CDR3 DNA: TGTGCCAGCCGAAAGGGGAACACTGAAGCTTTCTTT. The chain couples TRBV7-9 to TRBJ1-1; D call uncertain. The CDR3 length is 12 residues. CDR1 SEHNR and CDR2 FQNEAQ come from the germline V gene (reference sequence). The V end lost 8 bases, the J end lost 1 base, and 8 bases lay between the germline ends.

The rearrangement uses TRBV29-1 and TRBJ1-1, with D maybe TRBD1 (5 bases). Germline V CDR1 and CDR2: SQVTM, ANQGSEA. V dropped 3 bases and J dropped 10 bases, with 12 bases sitting between them. The CDR3 totals 11 residues. CDR3 region: CSVDGEGRAFF. CDR3 in DNA: TGCAGCGTTGATGGAGAGGGGCGAGCTTTCTTT.